This T cell receptor beta chain was found in a study of blood T cell repertoires in COVID-19. Only in-frame clones appear in the TCRdb table, and some are missing; sequencing was by immunoSEQ multiplex PCR. The table records 120,000 or so clones, 85% to 90% of them present only once. Source material: peripheral blood. This TCR came from a woman aged 70-85 years with acute or convalescent COVID-19.

The CDR3 is CAWNGHRDSPLHF. CDR3 in DNA: TGTGCCTGGAATGGACACCGGGATTCACCCCTCCACTTT. V usage is TRBV30 and J usage is TRBJ1-6; possibly TRBD1 for D (5 bases). From germline, CDR1 is GTSNPN and CDR2 SVGIG (reference sequence). This CDR3 comprises 13 residues. The V end lost 4 bases, the J end lost 8 bases, and 12 bases lay between the germline ends.